This TCR beta chain was observed in a study of CD8 T cells in Susac syndrome. Notes on the study in general: By the study's own acknowledgment, its TCR sequencing and HLA analysis included relatively few individuals.

This clonotype was counted a single time. The target antigen is unknown. Sequencing of TCR beta was performed on blood CD8+ and CD4+ T cells. Isolation of CD8+ and CD4+ T cells was performed negatively, whereas enrichment of TEMRA cells was done by FACS. Reverse transcription of 0.5 to 1 ug RNA was performed with random hexamers. The amplification used immunoSEQ multiplex PCR on TCR beta CDR3; it spanned 54 Vbeta and 13 Jbeta. TCRdb fed the immunoSEQ multiplex PCR reads into MiXCR, producing one record per CDR3 protein. The sample holds about 400,000 distinct CDR3 sequences; more than 80% are singletons and the top ten take about 0.12%. CDR1 and CDR2 from the germline V gene are MNHNY and SVGAGI (reference sequence). The length of the CDR3 is 15 residues. The junction had 4 bases not matched to a gene; V was cut back by 2 bases and J by 9 bases.

The V gene is TRBV6-6, the J gene TRBJ2-1; 13 bases align to TRBD2. The origin of this receptor is a human donor with multiple sclerosis. Sequences were obtained from CD8+ T cells from PBMCs. Here the CDR3 reads CASSYGTSGMVEQFF. CDR3 nucleotides: TGTGCCAGCAGTTACGGGACTAGCGGGATGGTTGAGCAGTTCTTC.